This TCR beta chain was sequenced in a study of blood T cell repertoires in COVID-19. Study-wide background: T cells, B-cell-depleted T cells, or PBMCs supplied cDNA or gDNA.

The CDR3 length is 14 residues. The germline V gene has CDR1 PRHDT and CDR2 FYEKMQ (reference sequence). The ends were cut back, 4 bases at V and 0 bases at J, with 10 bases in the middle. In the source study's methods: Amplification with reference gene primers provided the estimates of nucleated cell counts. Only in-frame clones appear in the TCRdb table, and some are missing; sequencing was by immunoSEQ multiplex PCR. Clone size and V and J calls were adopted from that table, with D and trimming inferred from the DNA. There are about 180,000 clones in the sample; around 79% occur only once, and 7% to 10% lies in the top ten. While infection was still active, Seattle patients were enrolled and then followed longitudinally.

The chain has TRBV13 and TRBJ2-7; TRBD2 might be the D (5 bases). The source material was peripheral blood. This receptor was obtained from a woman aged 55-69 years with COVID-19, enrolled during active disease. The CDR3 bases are TGTGCCAGCAGCTCGCGGGTCAACTCCTACGAGCAGTACTTC. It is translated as CASSSRVNSYEQYF.